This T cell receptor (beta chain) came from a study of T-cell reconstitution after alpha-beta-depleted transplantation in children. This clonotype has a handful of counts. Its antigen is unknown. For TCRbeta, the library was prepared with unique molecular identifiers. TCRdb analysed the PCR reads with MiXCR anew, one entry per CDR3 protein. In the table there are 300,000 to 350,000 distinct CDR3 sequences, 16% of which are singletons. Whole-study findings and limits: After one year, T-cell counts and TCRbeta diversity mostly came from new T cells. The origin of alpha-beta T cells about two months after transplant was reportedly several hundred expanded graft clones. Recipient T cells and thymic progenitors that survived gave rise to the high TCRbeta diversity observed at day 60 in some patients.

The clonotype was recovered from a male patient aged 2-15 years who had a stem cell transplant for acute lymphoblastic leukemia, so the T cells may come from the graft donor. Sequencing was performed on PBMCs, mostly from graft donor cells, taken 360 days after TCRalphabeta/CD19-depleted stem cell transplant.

CDR3 protein: CSVHGTSSPNEQFF. CDR3 nucleotide sequence: TGCAGTGTCCACGGGACTAGTAGTCCCAATGAGCAGTTCTTC. V gene TRBV20-1 combines with J gene TRBJ2-1; TRBD2 matches 8 bases. Germline V gene sequence: CDR1 DFQATT, CDR2 SNEGSKA (reference sequence). The CDR3 length is 14 residues. J was trimmed by 6 bases and V by 7 bases; bases with no gene match: 11.